This T cell receptor beta chain came from a study of T cells in Graves' hyperthyroidism and ophthalmopathy. Study-wide results and limits: Onset of ophthalmopathy came a median about 6.5 months after the model predicted it. Classification by a 13 V-J model distinguished ophthalmopathy from stable hyperthyroidism.

Active moderate-to-severe ophthalmopathy, Clinical Activity Score at least 3, NOSPECS at least 4, under 3 months' duration. PBMCs were obtained from under 13 ml fresh peripheral blood. Per germline, CDR1 ENHRY and CDR2 SYGVKD. CDR3 length equals 14 residues. V shed 4 bases, J shed 2 bases, and the junction held 3 bases outside the gene matches. Amplified regions were TCR beta CDR3 sequences from RNA transcripts. The HTBI set primed first-round TCR CDR3 RT-PCR. TCRdb re-derived calls from the multiplex PCR reads in MiXCR, one entry per CDR3 protein. The data show hundreds of thousands of distinct CDR3 sequences, roughly 22% seen once. This clonotype was seen more than once but under ten times. Its antigen is still unknown.

V is TRBV10-3 and J is TRBJ2-5; 8 bases match TRBD2. Sequencing input: blood. The sequence was collected from an older woman with Graves' ophthalmopathy. This CDR3 reads CAISAGGTQETQYF. The CDR3 DNA reads TGTGCCATCAGTGCGGGGGGGACTCAAGAGACCCAGTACTTC.